This record looks at one T cell receptor (beta chain) sequence and its context. Its specific antigen is unknown. No much larger clonotype is one base removed from it; base qualities were not supplied. In light of the paper, this sample's treatment or condition label describes: some 20 received Ad26.COV2.S at low or high dose, single or two shots; about 5 received placebo; per-sample allocation not given. Repertoires of vaccine and placebo recipients were sequenced from samples collected on day 63 after the first injection. Cohort 1b enrolled about two dozen adults aged 18-55 years at a single site in Boston, USA, between 29 July and 7 August 2020. Ad26.COV2.S was a replication-incompetent adenovirus type 26 vector expressing a prefusion-stabilized SARS-CoV-2 spike protein from the original Wuhan strain. This sample is part of a study of Ad26.COV2.S vaccination and SARS-CoV-2 variants (dated by TCRdb to the early 2020s). Regarding the study in general: Vaccine-arm donors were drawn from COV1001, a multicentre, randomized, double-blind, placebo-controlled phase I-IIa trial of Ad26.COV2.S in healthy adults. Dosing of Ad26.COV2.S was intramuscular, at either 5x10^10 or 1x10^11 viral particles, delivered as one shot or as two shots spaced 56 days apart. Sequencing of the TCRbeta repertoire served to evaluate the specificity and breadth of SARS-CoV-2-reactive T cell receptors following Ad26.COV2.S vaccination. A total of roughly 30 samples were included in the TCR-sequenced set, comprising around 19 Ad26.COV2.S vaccine recipients, 5 placebo recipients and 8 SARS-CoV-2 convalescent individuals. Participants in the trial were split at random into five groups of five each, receiving low-dose or high-dose Ad26.COV2.S once or twice, or else placebo on both occasions. Investigators remained blinded to trial group allocation during experiments and outcome assessment. What the work shows at the level of the full study, not this receptor alone: According to the authors, total T cell responses may have been underestimated by the TCR breadth and depth analyses. The study lacked the statistical power to compare responses across vaccine doses or regimens. After vaccination, substantial breadth of spike-specific CD8+ and CD4+ T cell responses was reported. Comparable non-spike TCR breadth was observed between vaccine and placebo recipients, consistent with only spike being contained in the vaccine. Ad26.COV2.S recipients had higher spike-specific TCR breadth than placebo recipients (P = 0.0014).

The immunoSEQ Assay was the method used to sequence TCRbeta CDR3 regions. After extraction, genomic DNA underwent amplification by bias-controlled multiplex PCR, followed by high-throughput sequencing. In the source study's methods: To quantify the absolute abundance of each unique TCRbeta CDR3 region, sequences were collapsed and filtered. T cell fraction was estimated by normalizing TCRbeta template counts to usable DNA, which was measured by amplifying reference genes present in all nucleated cells. Repertoire TCRs were annotated as SARS-CoV-2-specific when V gene, CDR3 amino acid sequence and J gene were exactly matched to a known reactive TCR set. The reference SARS-CoV-2 TCR set was derived from MIRA and filtered for enrichment in COVID-19-positive ImmuneCODE repertoires, a step that removed public or cross-reactive TCRs. Using the MIRA antigens, annotated TCRs were further analysed by specific ORF or by position within an ORF. Depth was the summed frequency of annotated unique rearrangements, while breadth was defined as annotated unique rearrangements over total unique productive rearrangements. Two-sided Wilcoxon rank-sum tests were used to compare TCR breadth between groups. Sourced from immuneACCESS, this table was stored by TCRdb with only in-frame sequences that have V and J called. A share of the clones is absent; for the studies checked, an unresolved V gene accounts for under half, and the remainder has no known explanation. V and J calls and clone size are those listed in that table; D and trimming were worked out from the DNA. This sample lists some 320,000 clones; around 85% were detected once. 2% to 2.5% of the sample is in the top ten clones.

Counted from cysteine to phenylalanine, this CDR3 has 13 amino acids. Here the CDR3 DNA is all that survives: 39 bases in frame from base 1. V lost 3 bases and J lost 11 bases; the stretch between them is 16 bases long. Per the germline V gene, SGHAT is the CDR1 and FQNNGV is the CDR2. The sequences come from peripheral blood, collected in a trial of Ad26.COV2.S vaccine versus placebo. The receptor was derived from a person aged 18-65 years who received the Ad26.COV2.S COVID-19 vaccine or a placebo. The sequence joins TRBV11-2 to TRBJ1-1, with TRBD1 tentatively as D gene (6 bases match). The DNA sequence is given as TGTGCCAGCAGCTTTATCAAACAGGGTGTCGCTTTCTTT. It specifies CASSFIKQGVAFF.